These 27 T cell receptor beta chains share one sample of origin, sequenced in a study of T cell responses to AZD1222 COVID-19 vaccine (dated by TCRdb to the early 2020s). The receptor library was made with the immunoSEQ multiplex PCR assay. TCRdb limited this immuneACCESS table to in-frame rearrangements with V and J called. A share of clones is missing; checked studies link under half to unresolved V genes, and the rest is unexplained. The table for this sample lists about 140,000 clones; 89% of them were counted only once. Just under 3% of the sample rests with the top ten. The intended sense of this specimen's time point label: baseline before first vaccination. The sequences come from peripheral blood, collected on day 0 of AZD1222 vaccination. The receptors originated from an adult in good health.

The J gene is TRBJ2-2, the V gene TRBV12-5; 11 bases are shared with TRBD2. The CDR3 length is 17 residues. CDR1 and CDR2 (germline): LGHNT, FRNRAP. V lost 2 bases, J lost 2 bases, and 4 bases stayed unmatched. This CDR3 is CASGLTGTSGNTGELFF. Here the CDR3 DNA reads TGTGCTAGTGGTTTGACCGGGACTAGCGGAAACACCGGGGAGCTGTTTTTT.

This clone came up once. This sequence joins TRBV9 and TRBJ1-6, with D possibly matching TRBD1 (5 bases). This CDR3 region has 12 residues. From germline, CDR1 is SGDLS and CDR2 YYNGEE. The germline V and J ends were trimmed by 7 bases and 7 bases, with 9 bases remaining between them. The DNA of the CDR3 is TGTGCCAGCCAGGGAGAGAATTCACCCCTCCACTTT. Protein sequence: CASQGENSPLHF.

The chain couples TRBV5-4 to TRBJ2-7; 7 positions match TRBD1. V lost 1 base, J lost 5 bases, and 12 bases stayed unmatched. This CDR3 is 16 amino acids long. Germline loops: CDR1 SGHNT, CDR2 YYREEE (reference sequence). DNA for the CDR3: TGTGCCAGCAGCTTGCTCGCTGGTTACAGGGGCGACGAGCAGTACTTC. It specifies CASSLLAGYRGDEQYF.

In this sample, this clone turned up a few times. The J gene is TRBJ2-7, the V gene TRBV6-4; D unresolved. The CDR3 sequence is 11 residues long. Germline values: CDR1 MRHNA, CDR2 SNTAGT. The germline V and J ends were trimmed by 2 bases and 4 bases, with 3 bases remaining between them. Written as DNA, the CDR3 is TGTGCCAGCAGTGACGGGTACGAGCAGTACTTC. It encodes CASSDGYEQYF.

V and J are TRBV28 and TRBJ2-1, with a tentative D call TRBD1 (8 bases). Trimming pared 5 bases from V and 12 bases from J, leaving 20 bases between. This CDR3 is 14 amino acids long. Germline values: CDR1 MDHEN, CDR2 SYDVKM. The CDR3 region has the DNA TGTGCCAGCAGTCTTTTTCGACAGGGGAGGGGGCAGTTCTTC. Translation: CASSLFRQGRGQFF.

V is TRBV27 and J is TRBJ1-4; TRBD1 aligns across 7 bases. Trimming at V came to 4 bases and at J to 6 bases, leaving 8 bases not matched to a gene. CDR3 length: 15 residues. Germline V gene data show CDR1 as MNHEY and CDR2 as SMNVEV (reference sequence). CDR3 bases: TGTGCCAGCAGTTCCCAGGGGGTAGTTTATGAAAAACTGTTTTTT. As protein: CASSSQGVVYEKLFF.

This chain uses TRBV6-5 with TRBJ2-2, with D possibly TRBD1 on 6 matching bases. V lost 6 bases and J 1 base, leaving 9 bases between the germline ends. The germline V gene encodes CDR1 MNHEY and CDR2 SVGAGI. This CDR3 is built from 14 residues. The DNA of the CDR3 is TGTGCCAGCAGCAGGACAGTGAACACCGGGGAGCTGTTTTTT. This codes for CASSRTVNTGELFF.

The CDR3 protein is CASSPVGGRYNEQFF. For the CDR3, the DNA is TGTGCCAGCAGCCCCGTCGGGGGGAGATACAATGAGCAGTTCTTC. The genes are TRBV3-1 (or the pseudogene TRBV3-2) and TRBJ2-1; 7 nucleotides align to TRBD2. J was trimmed by 4 bases and V by 4 bases; bases with no gene match: 7. Germline V gives CDR1 LGHDT, CDR2 YNNKEL (reference sequence). The CDR3 runs 15 residues.

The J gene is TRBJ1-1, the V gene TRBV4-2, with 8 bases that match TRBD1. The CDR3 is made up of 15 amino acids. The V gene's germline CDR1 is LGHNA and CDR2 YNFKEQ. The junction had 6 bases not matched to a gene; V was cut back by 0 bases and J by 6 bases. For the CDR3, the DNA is TGTGCCAGCAGCCAAGAAGGTTACAGGGGGTCTGAAGCTTTCTTT. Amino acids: CASSQEGYRGSEAFF.

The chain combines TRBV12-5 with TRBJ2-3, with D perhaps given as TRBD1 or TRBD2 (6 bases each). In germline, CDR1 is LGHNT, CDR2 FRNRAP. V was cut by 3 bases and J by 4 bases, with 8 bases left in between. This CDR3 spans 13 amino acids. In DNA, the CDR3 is TGTGCTAGTGGTTTTGGGGGGCCAGATACGCAGTATTTT. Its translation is CASGFGGPDTQYF.

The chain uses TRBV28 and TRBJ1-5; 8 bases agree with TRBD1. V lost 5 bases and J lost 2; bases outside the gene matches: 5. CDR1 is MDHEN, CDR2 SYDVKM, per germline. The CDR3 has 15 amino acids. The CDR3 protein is CASSDRGRGNQPQHF. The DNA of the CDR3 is TGTGCCAGCAGTGACAGGGGCAGGGGCAATCAGCCCCAGCATTTT.

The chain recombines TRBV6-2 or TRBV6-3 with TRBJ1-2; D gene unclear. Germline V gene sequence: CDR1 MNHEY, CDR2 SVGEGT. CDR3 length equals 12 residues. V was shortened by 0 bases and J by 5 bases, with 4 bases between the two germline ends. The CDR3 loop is CASSYSPYGYTF. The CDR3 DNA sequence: TGTGCCAGCAGTTACTCACCGTATGGCTACACCTTC.

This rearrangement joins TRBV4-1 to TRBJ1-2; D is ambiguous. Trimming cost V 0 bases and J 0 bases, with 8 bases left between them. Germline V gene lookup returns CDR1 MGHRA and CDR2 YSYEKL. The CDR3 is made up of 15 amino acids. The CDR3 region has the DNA TGCGCCAGCAGCCAAGAACACAGCACTAACTATGGCTACACCTTC. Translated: CASSQEHSTNYGYTF.

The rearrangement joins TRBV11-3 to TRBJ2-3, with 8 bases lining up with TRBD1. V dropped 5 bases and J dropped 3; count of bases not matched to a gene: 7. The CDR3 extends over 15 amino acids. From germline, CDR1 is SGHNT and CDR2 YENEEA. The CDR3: CASSTGTGRTDTQYF. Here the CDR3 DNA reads TGTGCCAGCAGCACGGGGACAGGCCGAACAGATACGCAGTATTTT.

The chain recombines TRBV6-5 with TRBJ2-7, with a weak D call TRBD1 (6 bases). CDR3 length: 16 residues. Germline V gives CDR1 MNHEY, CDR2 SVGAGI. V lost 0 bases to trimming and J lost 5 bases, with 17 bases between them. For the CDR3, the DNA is TGTGCCAGCAGTTACTCGAGGGGCCTTACAGGGAACGAGCAGTACTTC. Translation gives CASSYSRGLTGNEQYF.

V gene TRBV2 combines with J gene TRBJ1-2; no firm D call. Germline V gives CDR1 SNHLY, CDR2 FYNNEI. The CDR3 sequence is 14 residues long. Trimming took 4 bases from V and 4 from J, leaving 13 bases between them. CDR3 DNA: TGTGCCAGCAGTGGGGTGACGGGGATCTATGGCTACACCTTC. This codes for CASSGVTGIYGYTF.

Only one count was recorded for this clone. CDR3 nucleotides: TGTGCCAGCAGCGATCAACCGGGACTAGCCTCTTACGAGCAGTACTTC. This encodes CASSDQPGLASYEQYF. V is TRBV7-8 and J is TRBJ2-7; 9 bases are a match to TRBD2. The CDR3 is 16 amino acids. V dropped 5 bases and J dropped 4; count of bases not matched to a gene: 12. The germline V gene has CDR1 SGHVS and CDR2 FQNEAQ.

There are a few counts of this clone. Written as DNA, the CDR3 is TGTGCCAGCAAACCCGGGGGGACAGCCGGGGAAAAACTGTTTTTT. Its translation is CASKPGGTAGEKLFF. The chain uses TRBV25-1 and TRBJ1-4; the match to TRBD1 covers 7 bases. Germline loops: CDR1 MGHDK, CDR2 SYGVNS. V dropped 7 bases and J dropped 8; count of bases not matched to a gene: 13. This CDR3 region has 15 residues.

CDR3 protein: CASSGLSSVYEQYF. In DNA form, the CDR3 reads TGTGCCAGCTCAGGGCTAAGCTCAGTCTACGAGCAGTACTTC. This chain joins TRBV18 and TRBJ2-7; D gene ambiguous. Germline CDR1 reads KGHSH; CDR2 reads LQKENI. The V end lost 5 bases, the J end lost 3 bases, and 14 bases lay between the germline ends. The CDR3 consists of 14 residues.

The CDR3 is CASRTPMANQPQHF. CDR3 nucleotides: TGTGCCAGCAGAACACCAATGGCAAATCAGCCCCAGCATTTT. The rearrangement joins TRBV28 to TRBJ1-5; D is ambiguous. Trimming took 6 bases from V and 4 from J, leaving 13 bases between them. The CDR3 runs 14 residues. Germline V gene lookup returns CDR1 MDHEN and CDR2 SYDVKM.

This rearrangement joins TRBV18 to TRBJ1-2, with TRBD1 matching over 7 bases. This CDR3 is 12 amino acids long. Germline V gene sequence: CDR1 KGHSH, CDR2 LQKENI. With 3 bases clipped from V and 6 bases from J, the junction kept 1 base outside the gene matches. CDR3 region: CASSPGQDGYTF. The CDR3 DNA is TGTGCCAGCTCACCCGGACAGGATGGCTACACCTTC.

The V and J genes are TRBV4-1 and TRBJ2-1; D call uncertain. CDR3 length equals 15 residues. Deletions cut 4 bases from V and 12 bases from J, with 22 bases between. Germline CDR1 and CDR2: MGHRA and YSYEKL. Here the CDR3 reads CASSPRRDSPQGQFF. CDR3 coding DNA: TGCGCCAGCAGCCCCCGGCGAGATAGCCCTCAAGGGCAGTTCTTC.

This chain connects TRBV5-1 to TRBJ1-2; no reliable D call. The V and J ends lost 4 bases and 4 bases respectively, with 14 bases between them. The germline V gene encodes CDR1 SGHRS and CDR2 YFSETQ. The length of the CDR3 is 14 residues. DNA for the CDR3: TGCGCCAGCAGCCCCCGAACAACCAGCTATGGCTACACCTTC. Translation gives CASSPRTTSYGYTF. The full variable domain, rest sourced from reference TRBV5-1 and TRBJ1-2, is KAGVTQTPRYLIKTRGQQVTLSCSPISGHRSVSWYQQTPGQGLQFLFEYFSETQRNKGNFPGRFSGRQFSNSRSEMNVSTLELGDSALYLCASSPRTTSYGYTFGSGTRLTVV.

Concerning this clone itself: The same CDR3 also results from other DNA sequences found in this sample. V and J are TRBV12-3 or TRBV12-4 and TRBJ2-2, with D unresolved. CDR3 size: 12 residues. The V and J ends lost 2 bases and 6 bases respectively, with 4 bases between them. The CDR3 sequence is CASSLNAGELFF. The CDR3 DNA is TGTGCCAGCAGTTTAAATGCCGGGGAGCTGTTTTTT.

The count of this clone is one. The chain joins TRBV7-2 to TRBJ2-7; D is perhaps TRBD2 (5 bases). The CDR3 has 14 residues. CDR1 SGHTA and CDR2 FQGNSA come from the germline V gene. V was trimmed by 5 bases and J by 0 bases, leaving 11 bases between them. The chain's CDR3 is CASSPVGSSYEQYF. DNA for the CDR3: TGTGCCAGCAGCCCTGTGGGGAGCTCCTACGAGCAGTACTTC.

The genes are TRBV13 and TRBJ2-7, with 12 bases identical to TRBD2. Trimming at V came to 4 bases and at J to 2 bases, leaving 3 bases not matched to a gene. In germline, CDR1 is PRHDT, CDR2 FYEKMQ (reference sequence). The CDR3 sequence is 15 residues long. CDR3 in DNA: TGTGCCAGCAGCTCCGGGACTAGCGGGCCCTACGAGCAGTACTTC. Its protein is CASSSGTSGPYEQYF.

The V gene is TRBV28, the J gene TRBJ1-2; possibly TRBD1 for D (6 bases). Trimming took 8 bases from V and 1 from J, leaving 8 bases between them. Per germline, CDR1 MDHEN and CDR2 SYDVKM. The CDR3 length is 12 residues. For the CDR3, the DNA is TGTGCCAGCGGGGGCATTAACTATGGCTACACCTTC. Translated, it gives CASGGINYGYTF.